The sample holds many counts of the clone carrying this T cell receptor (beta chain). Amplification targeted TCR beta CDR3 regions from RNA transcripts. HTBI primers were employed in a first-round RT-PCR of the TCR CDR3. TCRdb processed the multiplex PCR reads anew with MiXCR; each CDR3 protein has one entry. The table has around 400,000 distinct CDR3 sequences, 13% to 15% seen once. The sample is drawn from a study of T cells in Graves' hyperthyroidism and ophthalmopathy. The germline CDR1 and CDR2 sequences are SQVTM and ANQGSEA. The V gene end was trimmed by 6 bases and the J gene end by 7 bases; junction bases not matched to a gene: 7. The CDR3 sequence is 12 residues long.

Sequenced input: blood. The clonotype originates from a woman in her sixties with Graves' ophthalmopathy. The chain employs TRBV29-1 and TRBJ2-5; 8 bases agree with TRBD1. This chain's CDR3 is CSVLQGERTQYF. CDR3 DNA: TGCAGCGTATTACAGGGGGAAAGGACCCAGTACTTC.